Given below is one TCR beta chain in context. Here immunoSEQ multiplex PCR was the method, and the copy in TCRdb shows in-frame clones only, minus some. Seen here are about 93,000 clones, 85% to 95% observed once, and the top ten hold approximately 1.9%. This sample was taken from a study of T cell changes during pregnancy in multiple sclerosis. Looked up from germline, CDR1 is GTSNPN and CDR2 is SVGIG (reference sequence). The CDR3 runs 19 residues. Unmatched junction bases numbered 15, after V lost 0 bases and J lost 1 base. The source is a female donor with multiple sclerosis, enrolled in a pregnancy study. Sequenced material: peripheral blood, taken after pregnancy. The rearrangement links TRBV30 to TRBJ1-1; 9 bases line up with TRBD1. CDR3 bases: TGTGCCTGGAGTGTATTTGGGACAGGGATAGGAAGGTCGAACACTGAAGCTTTCTTT. Translation: CAWSVFGTGIGRSNTEAFF.